The source of this T cell receptor (beta chain) is a study of human T cells and chemical hapten exposure. This clonotype has at least ten counts. No antigen is known for it. One entry per CDR3 protein, called by TCRdb with MiXCR from the RACE reads. The sample lists under 450,000 distinct CDR3 sequences; around 6% were seen once. Overall study results and limits: The number of TCRs over 1 in 1000 frequency stayed unchanged after DPC.

Time point specified: patch test 2, 6 weeks after DPC sensitization. Specified treatment: therapeutic diphenylcyclopropenone sensitization with weekly scalp DPC. CDR1 is MNHEY and CDR2 is SVGEGT in the germline V gene. CDR3 length: 15 amino acids. V lost 0 bases, J lost 8 bases, and 16 bases lay in between. The V call is TRBV6-2 or TRBV6-3, the J call TRBJ1-1; D call uncertain. Specimen: whole blood, collected in connection with sensitization to the hapten diphenylcyclopropenone (DPC). The sequence derives from a woman under 30 with alopecia areata. Some clones in this sample may be carry-over from other donors' samples. The CDR3 protein is CASSYSFQRGSEAFF. CDR3 nucleotide sequence: TGTGCCAGCAGTTACTCCTTCCAAAGAGGCTCGGAAGCTTTCTTT.